This T cell receptor beta chain was identified in a study of blood T cell repertoires in COVID-19. Overall study context: The cDNA or gDNA used as material had been derived from T cells, B-cell-depleted T cells, or PBMCs.

CDR3 length: 15 amino acids. Germline CDR1 and CDR2: KGHSH and LQKENI. V lost 2 bases to trimming and J lost 5 bases; unmatched junction nucleotides: 3. Using immunoSEQ multiplex PCR, the repertoire was profiled, and TCRdb retains in-frame clones only, with some absent. The sample holds some 140,000 clones, 81% seen once. The V and J genes are TRBV18 and TRBJ2-1; 10 bases line up with TRBD2. The sequence was collected from a woman between 55 and 75 years old with active or convalescent COVID-19. The sequenced sample was peripheral blood. The CDR3 protein is CASSPGLAGDNEQFF. The CDR3 coding sequence is TGTGCCAGCTCACCAGGGCTAGCGGGAGACAATGAGCAGTTCTTC.